The clone carrying this T cell receptor beta chain was picked up a small number of times. Its antigen is unidentified. The sample belongs to a study of blood T cells in healthy people across ages. Alongside a J-beta primer mix, a sample-barcoded 5' primer served in a second PCR lasting about 7 to 11 cycles. Every cDNA molecule carried a tag from a template-switch adaptor bearing 12 random nucleotides. Each CDR3 protein gets one entry after TCRdb re-called the 5' RACE reads with MiXCR. The sample records about 290,000 distinct CDR3 sequences, 25% to 30% being singletons. Study-wide points: Calculation of diversity from one million T cells yielded estimates considered to be underestimates. Per million T cells, TCR beta diversity dropped roughly linearly as age increased. The study found TCR beta diversity correlated strongly with naive T cell percentage.

What was sequenced was blood. This TCR was sampled from a woman between 65 and 79 years old in good health.

CDR3: CASSPLGGSNEKLFF. DNA of the CDR3: TGTGCCAGCAGCCCCTTGGGCGGTTCTAATGAAAAACTGTTTTTT. The chain is built from TRBV28 and TRBJ1-4; D is undetermined. Trimming left V 6 bases short and J 3 bases short, with 14 bases between. The germline V gene encodes CDR1 MDHEN and CDR2 SYDVKM. The CDR3 sequence is 15 residues long.